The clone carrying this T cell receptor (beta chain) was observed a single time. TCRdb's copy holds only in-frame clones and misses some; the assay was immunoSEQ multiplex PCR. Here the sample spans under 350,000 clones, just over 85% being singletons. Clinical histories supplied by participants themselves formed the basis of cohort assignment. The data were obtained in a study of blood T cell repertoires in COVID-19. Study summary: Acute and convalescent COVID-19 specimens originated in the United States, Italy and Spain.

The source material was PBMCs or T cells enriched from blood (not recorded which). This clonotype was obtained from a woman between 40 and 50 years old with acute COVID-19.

As DNA, the CDR3 is TGTGCCAGCAGTCCGTGGCAGGGGGCAAGCACCGGGGAGCTGTTTTTT. Encoded protein: CASSPWQGASTGELFF. The V and J genes are TRBV7-9 and TRBJ2-2, with TRBD1 identical over 8 bases. This CDR3 has 16 residues. Germline V gene data show CDR1 as SEHNR and CDR2 as FQNEAQ (reference sequence). After removal of 6 bases from V and 4 bases from J, the junction contained 10 bases not matched to a gene.